Following are 32 T cell receptor beta chains from one sample sequenced in a study of cytomegalovirus exposure and HLA in healthy donors. 60 Vbeta and 13 Jbeta primers were used in PCR. Method: immunoSEQ multiplex PCR; TCRdb's copy keeps in-frame clones and lacks some. The table records some 96,000 clones, roughly 76% of them present only once. The sequenced material came from PBMCs. These receptors were collected from a woman in her sixties or seventies in good health and CMV-seropositive.

The rearrangement uses TRBV27 and TRBJ1-1, with 10 bases lining up with TRBD1. This CDR3 is 14 amino acids long. Germline CDR1 and CDR2: MNHEY and SMNVEV (reference sequence). With V trimmed by 4 bases and J by 1 base, 0 bases remained unmatched. DNA of the CDR3: TGTGCCAGCAGTTGGGACAGGGGGAACACTGAAGCTTTCTTT. As protein: CASSWDRGNTEAFF.

This clone was recorded once. The chain couples TRBV19 to TRBJ2-1, with 8 positions matching TRBD1. CDR3 length: 13 amino acids. Trimming cost V 4 bases and J 7 bases; bases outside gene matches: 3. CDR1 and CDR2 (germline): LNHDA, SQIVND (reference sequence). The CDR3 nucleotides read TGTGCCAGTAGTACGAACAGGGGGAATGAGCAGTTCTTC. Translated, it gives CASSTNRGNEQFF.

This chain uses TRBV5-8 with TRBJ2-1; 10 bases map to TRBD2. This CDR3 contains 16 residues. Trimming cost V 0 bases and J 4 bases; bases outside gene matches: 4. From germline, CDR1 is SGHTS and CDR2 YDEGEE. CDR3 in DNA: TGTGCCAGCAGCTTGGCAAGGACTAGCGGATACAATGAGCAGTTCTTC. Protein: CASSLARTSGYNEQFF.

The chain uses TRBV4-2 and TRBJ2-5, with D possibly TRBD2 on 5 matching bases. This CDR3 has 12 amino acids. Germline assignment: CDR1 LGHNA and CDR2 YNFKEQ. V was clipped by 4 bases and J by 2 bases, with 5 bases between them. The CDR3 DNA follows: TGTGCCAGCAGCCGACTACAAGAGACCCAGTACTTC. As protein: CASSRLQETQYF.

This clone has only one observation. This rearrangement joins TRBV6-1 to TRBJ1-3; unclear D gene. V shed 7 bases and J shed 2 bases, with 3 bases lying between them. Germline loops: CDR1 MNHNS, CDR2 SASEGT. CDR3 length: 11 amino acids. The CDR3 reads CASTAGNTIYF. The DNA of the CDR3 is TGTGCCAGCACTGCTGGAAACACCATATATTTT.

The chain uses TRBV19 and TRBJ2-7, with 8 nucleotides matching TRBD1. Looked up from germline, CDR1 is LNHDA and CDR2 is SQIVND (reference sequence). The CDR3 runs 15 residues. V lost 3 bases and J lost 3; bases outside the gene matches: 7. The CDR3 protein is CASSIRTGTYYEQYF. Written as DNA, the CDR3 is TGTGCCAGTAGTATTCGGACAGGGACCTACTACGAGCAGTACTTC.

This chain uses TRBV18 with TRBJ1-3; D unclear. The germline V gene encodes CDR1 KGHSH and CDR2 LQKENI. The CDR3 contains 15 residues. V was clipped by 3 bases and J by 0 bases, with 9 bases between them. The DNA of the CDR3 is TGTGCCAGCTCACCCTGGGCAGACTCTGGAAACACCATATATTTT. This codes for CASSPWADSGNTIYF.

V usage is TRBV10-2 and J usage is TRBJ2-5; 12 bases line up with TRBD1. J was trimmed by 5 bases and V by 8 bases; bases with no gene match: 6. CDR1 and CDR2 (germline): WSHSY, SAAADI. The CDR3 loop spans 14 amino acids. CDR3 coding DNA: TGCGCCAGCGGGGGACAGGGGGCGGGTGAGACCCAGTACTTC. This translates into CASGGQGAGETQYF.

A word on this clone: A junction end diverges from the germline sequence, so it may reflect a read error. V and J are TRBV7-9 and TRBJ2-7; D is unclear. This CDR3 has 11 residues. Germline lookup yields CDR1 SEHNR and CDR2 FQNEAQ (reference sequence). CDR3 sequence: CSSSLSHEQYF. The CDR3 nucleotides are TGTTCCAGCAGCTTGTCTCACGAGCAGTACTTC. Full variable domain (missing parts from reference TRBV7-9 and TRBJ2-7): DTGVSQNPRHKITKRGQNVTFRCDPISEHNRLYWYRQTLGQGPEFLTYFQNEAQLEKSRLLSDRFSAERPKGSFSTLEIQRTEQGDSAMYLCSSSLSHEQYFGPGTRLTVT.

The V call is TRBV5-4, the J call TRBJ2-2, with D possibly being TRBD2 (5 bases). V was cut by 6 bases and J by 2 bases, with 11 bases left in between. The CDR3 spans 14 residues. Per germline, CDR1 SGHNT and CDR2 YYREEE (reference sequence). The CDR3 nucleotides are TGTGCCAGCACCGCAGCGGCTAACACCGGGGAGCTGTTTTTT. It encodes CASTAAANTGELFF.

The rearrangement uses TRBV7-2 and TRBJ1-5, with D unclear. Per the germline V gene, CDR1 is SGHTA and CDR2 is FQGNSA. The CDR3 has 14 residues. The germline V and J ends were trimmed by 2 bases and 5 bases, with 10 bases remaining between them. The CDR3 DNA is TGTGCCAGCAGCTTACTTTGGGGAGATCAGCCCCAGCATTTT. Protein product: CASSLLWGDQPQHF.

The sample holds a few counts of this clone. The chain combines TRBV2 with TRBJ1-2, with D unresolved. Trimming pared 0 bases from V and 5 bases from J, leaving 13 bases between. The CDR3 loop spans 15 amino acids. Germline CDR1 and CDR2: SNHLY and FYNNEI. The CDR3 DNA sequence: TGTGCCAGCAGTGAAGCCTATCTCACAGTTTATGGCTACACCTTC. Translating gives CASSEAYLTVYGYTF. Supplemented by reference TRBV2 and TRBJ1-2, the full variable domain reads EPEVTQTPSHQVTQMGQEVILRCVPISNHLYFYWYRQILGQKVEFLVSFYNNEISEKSEIFDDQFSVERPDGSNFTLKIRSTKLEDSAMYFCASSEAYLTVYGYTFGSGTRLTVV.

In the case of this clone: Its ends do not fully match the called genes, so a read error is possible. This rearrangement joins TRBV7-9 to TRBJ1-2, with a tentative D call TRBD1 (5 bases). The CDR3 has 15 amino acids. From germline, CDR1 is SEHNR and CDR2 FQNEAQ (reference sequence). The CDR3 is CSSSSVTGINYGYTF. The CDR3 coding sequence is TGTTCCAGCAGCTCTGTCACAGGAATTAACTATGGCTACACCTTC.

The chain has TRBV7-9 and TRBJ1-2, with TRBD1 as a possible D gene (6 bases). The V and J ends lost 4 bases and 1 base respectively, with 10 bases between them. Germline V gene lookup returns CDR1 SEHNR and CDR2 FQNEAQ (reference sequence). The CDR3 sequence is 14 residues long. DNA of the CDR3: TGTGCCAGCAGCTCGACAGGCTATAACTATGGCTACACCTTC. This codes for CASSSTGYNYGYTF.

V usage is TRBV19 and J usage is TRBJ2-1; 7 nucleotides align to TRBD2. Germline CDR1 and CDR2: LNHDA and SQIVND (reference sequence). The CDR3 is made up of 16 amino acids. V gave up 3 bases and J gave up 0 bases; unmatched junction bases: 5. CDR3 bases: TGTGCCAGTAGTATCCGCGGGAGCCCCTCCTACAATGAGCAGTTCTTC. This sequence encodes CASSIRGSPSYNEQFF.

This chain uses TRBV19 with TRBJ1-1, with D possibly TRBD1 on 5 matching bases. Germline CDR1 and CDR2: LNHDA and SQIVND (reference sequence). Trimming stripped 6 bases from V and 1 base from J, with 9 bases between. The CDR3 has 13 residues. As DNA, the CDR3 is TGTGCCAGTAGGTACACAGGGAACACTGAAGCTTTCTTT. This encodes CASRYTGNTEAFF.

In this sample, this clone turned up a few times. The chain is built from TRBV5-5 and TRBJ1-1, with D perhaps TRBD1 (5 bases). The CDR3 length is 14 residues. Trimming shortened V by 4 bases and J by 3 bases, and 13 bases separated the two germline ends. Germline CDR1 reads SGHKS; CDR2 reads YYEKEE (reference sequence). Written as DNA, the CDR3 is TGTGCCAGCAGCAAAACAGGAGCCGACACTGAAGCTTTCTTT. Translating gives CASSKTGADTEAFF.

In its sample, this clone was seen once. The chain joins TRBV20-1 to TRBJ2-1; a possible D gene is TRBD1 (5 bases). The CDR3 runs to 11 residues. CDR1 is DFQATT and CDR2 is SNEGSKA in the germline V gene (reference sequence). V lost 5 bases and J lost 6, with 8 bases in between. DNA of the CDR3: TGCAGTGCTCGCCAGGGCAATGAGCAGTTCTTC. Its translation is CSARQGNEQFF.

CDR3 DNA sequence: TGTGCCAGTAGTATGAACAGGAGGGACTATGGCTACACCTTC. Residues: CASSMNRRDYGYTF. This chain joins TRBV19 and TRBJ1-2; tentative D call: TRBD1 (5 bases). The CDR3 is 14 amino acids. In germline, CDR1 is LNHDA, CDR2 SQIVND (reference sequence). Trimming took 3 bases from V and 3 from J, leaving 11 bases between them.

The gene calls are TRBV6-5 and TRBJ2-7, with TRBD2 matching 12 bases. The CDR3 is 15 amino acids. V trimming: 5 bases; J trimming: 2 bases; junction bases outside the gene matches: 4. Per germline, CDR1 MNHEY and CDR2 SVGAGI. The CDR3 loop is CASSTRLAGAYEQYF. CDR3 sequence (DNA): TGTGCCAGCAGTACCCGACTAGCGGGAGCCTACGAGCAGTACTTC.

The V gene is TRBV15, the J gene TRBJ2-1; D may be TRBD2 (6 bases). The CDR3 is made up of 17 amino acids. V lost 1 base and J 6 bases, leaving 19 bases between the germline ends. CDR1 is LNHNV, CDR2 YYDKDF, per germline (reference sequence). The CDR3 sequence is CATSRVVKAGSVNEQFF. DNA of the CDR3: TGTGCCACCAGCAGAGTCGTTAAAGCGGGCTCAGTCAATGAGCAGTTCTTC.

V and J are TRBV27 and TRBJ2-2; unclear D gene. The CDR3 is made up of 12 amino acids. V dropped 10 bases and J dropped 6 bases, with 12 bases sitting between them. From germline, CDR1 is MNHEY and CDR2 SMNVEV (reference sequence). CDR3 nucleotides: TGTGCCACCCGAGGCTGGGCCGGGGAGCTGTTTTTT. This gives the protein CATRGWAGELFF.

This clone was recorded a few times. The V and J genes are TRBV18 and TRBJ1-1; D not resolved. The CDR3 is made up of 11 amino acids. The germline CDR1 and CDR2 sequences are KGHSH and LQKENI. V lost 5 bases, J lost 7 bases, and 8 bases lay in between. CDR3 residues: CASSDSIEAFF. In DNA form, the CDR3 reads TGTGCCAGCTCAGATTCTATTGAAGCTTTCTTT.

This chain connects TRBV5-1 to TRBJ1-1, with D possibly matching TRBD1 (5 bases). Germline V gene lookup returns CDR1 SGHRS and CDR2 YFSETQ. The V end was cut by 0 bases, the J end by 0 bases, with 9 bases between. The CDR3 runs to 15 residues. CDR3 residues: CASSLEHRLNTEAFF. The CDR3 DNA follows: TGCGCCAGCAGCTTGGAGCACAGGCTGAACACTGAAGCTTTCTTT.

The rearrangement joins TRBV11-2 to TRBJ1-2, with TRBD1 identical over 7 bases. V dropped 7 bases and J dropped 2; count of bases not matched to a gene: 4. CDR1 and CDR2 (germline): SGHAT, FQNNGV. The CDR3 is 13 residues long. Here the CDR3 reads CASTTTGNYGYTF. The CDR3 coding sequence is TGTGCCAGCACCACGACAGGGAACTATGGCTACACCTTC.

The chain carries TRBV9 and TRBJ2-3; the D is unclear. Trimming removed 0 bases at V and 6 bases at J, with 8 bases between. The CDR3 runs 13 residues. Germline lookup yields CDR1 SGDLS and CDR2 YYNGEE. The CDR3 reads CASSVDFRDTQYF. For the CDR3, the DNA is TGTGCCAGCAGCGTAGATTTCCGGGATACGCAGTATTTT. The full variable domain, its missing parts supplied by reference TRBV9 and TRBJ2-3, is DSGVTQTPKHLITATGQRVTLRCSPRSGDLSVYWYQQSLDQGLQFLIQYYNGEERAKGNILERFSAQQFPDLHSELNLSSLELGDSALYFCASSVDFRDTQYFGPGTRLTVL.

CDR3 DNA: TGTGCCAGCAGTGAAGGGGCGGGAGCGTACGAGCAGTACTTC. Protein sequence: CASSEGAGAYEQYF. V usage is TRBV6-1 and J usage is TRBJ2-7; the match to TRBD2 covers 7 bases. Trimming cost V 1 base and J 4 bases; bases outside gene matches: 4. From germline, CDR1 is MNHNS and CDR2 SASEGT. This CDR3 region has 14 residues.

J is TRBJ2-5 and V is TRBV19; the D gene is possibly TRBD1 (5 bases). CDR1 is LNHDA, CDR2 SQIVND, per germline (reference sequence). This CDR3 has 14 amino acids. Trimming pared 6 bases from V and 4 bases from J, leaving 15 bases between. The CDR3 loop is CASSRFLGPETQYF. CDR3 DNA: TGTGCCAGTAGCCGATTCTTGGGGCCAGAGACCCAGTACTTC.

This chain connects TRBV4-2 to TRBJ2-7, with 10 positions matching TRBD2. V lost 3 bases to trimming and J lost 4 bases; unmatched junction nucleotides: 6. The CDR3 is 15 amino acids. Germline V gene sequence: CDR1 LGHNA, CDR2 YNFKEQ. CDR3 nucleotide sequence: TGTGCCAGCAGCCACCTAGCGGGAGCAAGGTACGAGCAGTACTTC. This translates into CASSHLAGARYEQYF.

This clone was found once. The chain joins TRBV20-1 to TRBJ2-1; D not certain. Germline loops: CDR1 DFQATT, CDR2 SNEGSKA (reference sequence). The CDR3 runs 10 residues. V lost 3 bases and J lost 9, with 6 bases in between. The CDR3 coding sequence is TGCAGTGCTAGGCGGCGTGAGCAGTTCTTC. Protein: CSARRREQFF.

A word on this clone: Compared with germline, one end of the junction differs, possibly owing to a read error. This chain uses TRBV14 with TRBJ2-7; tentatively, D is TRBD1 (6 bases). Germline V gene sequence: CDR1 SGHDN, CDR2 FVKESK. The CDR3 has 11 residues. The CDR3 DNA reads TGTGCCAGCAGCTTTAACAGGGAGCAATACTTC. This encodes CASSFNREQYF. Variable domain in full (rest from reference TRBV14 and TRBJ2-7): EAGVTQFPSHSVIEKGQTVTLRCDPISGHDNLYWYRRVMGKEIKFLLHFVKESKQDESGMPNNRFLAERTGGTYSTLKVQPAELEDSGVYFCASSFNREQYFGPGTRLTVT.

This clone came up many times. V usage is TRBV27 and J usage is TRBJ2-1, with 8 bases lining up with TRBD1. The CDR3 covers 14 residues. Germline lookup yields CDR1 MNHEY and CDR2 SMNVEV (reference sequence). Germline trimming cut 7 bases from V and 4 bases from J; bases unmatched to any gene: 6. The CDR3, as DNA: TGTGCCAGCACCCCAGGGGGCGCATACAATGAGCAGTTCTTC. Translated: CASTPGGAYNEQFF.